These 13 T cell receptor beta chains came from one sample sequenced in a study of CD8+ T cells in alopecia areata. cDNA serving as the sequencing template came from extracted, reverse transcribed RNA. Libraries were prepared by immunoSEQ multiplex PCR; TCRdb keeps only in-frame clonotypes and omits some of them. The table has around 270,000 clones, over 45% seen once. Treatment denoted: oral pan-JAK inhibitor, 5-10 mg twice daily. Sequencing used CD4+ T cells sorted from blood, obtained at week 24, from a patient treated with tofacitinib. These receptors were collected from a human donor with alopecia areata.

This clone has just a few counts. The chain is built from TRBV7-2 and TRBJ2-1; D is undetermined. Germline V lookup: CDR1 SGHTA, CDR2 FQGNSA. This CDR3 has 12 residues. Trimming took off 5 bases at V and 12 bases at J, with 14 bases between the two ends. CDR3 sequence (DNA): TGTGCCAGCAGCATCACGGACCCCCGGCAGTTCTTC. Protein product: CASSITDPRQFF.

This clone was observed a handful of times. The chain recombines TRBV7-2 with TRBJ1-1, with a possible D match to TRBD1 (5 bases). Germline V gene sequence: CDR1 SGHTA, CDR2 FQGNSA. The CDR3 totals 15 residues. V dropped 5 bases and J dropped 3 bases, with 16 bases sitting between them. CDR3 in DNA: TGTGCCAGCAGCCAGGGCAGGGCTCGGGACACTGAAGCTTTCTTT. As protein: CASSQGRARDTEAFF.

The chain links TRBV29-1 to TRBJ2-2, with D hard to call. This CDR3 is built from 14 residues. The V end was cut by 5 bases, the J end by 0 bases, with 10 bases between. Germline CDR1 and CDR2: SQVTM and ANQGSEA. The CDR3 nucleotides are TGCAGCGTTCCCCGTCTAGCGAACACCGGGGAGCTGTTTTTT. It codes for CSVPRLANTGELFF.

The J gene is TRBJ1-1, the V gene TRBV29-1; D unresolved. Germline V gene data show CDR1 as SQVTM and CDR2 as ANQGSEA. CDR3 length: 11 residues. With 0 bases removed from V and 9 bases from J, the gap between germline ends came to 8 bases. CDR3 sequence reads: CSVEESAKAFF. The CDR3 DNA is TGCAGCGTTGAAGAATCAGCGAAAGCTTTCTTT.

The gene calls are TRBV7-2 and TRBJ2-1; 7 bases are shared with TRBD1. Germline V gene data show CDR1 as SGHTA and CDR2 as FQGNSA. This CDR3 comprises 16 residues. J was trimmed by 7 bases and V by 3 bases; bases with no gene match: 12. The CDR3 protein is CASSFEGAPRGNEQFF. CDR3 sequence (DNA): TGTGCCAGCAGCTTCGAGGGGGCTCCCCGAGGAAATGAGCAGTTCTTC.

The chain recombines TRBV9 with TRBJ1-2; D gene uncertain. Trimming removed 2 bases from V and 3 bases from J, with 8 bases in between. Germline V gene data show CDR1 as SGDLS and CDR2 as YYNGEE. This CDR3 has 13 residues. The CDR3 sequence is CASSVREDYGYTF. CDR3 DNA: TGTGCCAGCAGCGTCAGAGAGGACTATGGCTACACCTTC.

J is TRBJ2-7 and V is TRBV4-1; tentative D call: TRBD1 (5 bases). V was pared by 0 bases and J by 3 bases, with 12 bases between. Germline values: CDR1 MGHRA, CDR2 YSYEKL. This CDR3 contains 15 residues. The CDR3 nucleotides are TGCGCCAGCAGCCAAGAGGGGCAGGGCCACTACGAGCAGTACTTC. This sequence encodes CASSQEGQGHYEQYF.

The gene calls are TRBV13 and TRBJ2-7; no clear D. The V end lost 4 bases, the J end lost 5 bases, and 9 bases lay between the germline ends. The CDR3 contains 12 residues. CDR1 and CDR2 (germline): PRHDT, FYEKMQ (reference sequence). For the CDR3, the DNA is TGTGCCAGCAGCTCTCCCCTAGACGAGCAGTACTTC. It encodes CASSSPLDEQYF.

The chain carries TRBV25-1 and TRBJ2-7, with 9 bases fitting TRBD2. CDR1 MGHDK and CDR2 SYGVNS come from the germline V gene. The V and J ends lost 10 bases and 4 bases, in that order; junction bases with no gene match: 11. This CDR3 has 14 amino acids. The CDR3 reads CATQAGGAYYEQYF. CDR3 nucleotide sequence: TGTGCCACACAGGCGGGAGGGGCTTATTACGAGCAGTACTTC.

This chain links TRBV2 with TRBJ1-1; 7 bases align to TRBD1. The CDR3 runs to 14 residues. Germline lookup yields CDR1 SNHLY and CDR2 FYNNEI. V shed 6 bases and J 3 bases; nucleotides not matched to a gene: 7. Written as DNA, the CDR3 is TGTGCCAGCAGCGCCGGGACAGACCACACTGAAGCTTTCTTT. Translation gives CASSAGTDHTEAFF.

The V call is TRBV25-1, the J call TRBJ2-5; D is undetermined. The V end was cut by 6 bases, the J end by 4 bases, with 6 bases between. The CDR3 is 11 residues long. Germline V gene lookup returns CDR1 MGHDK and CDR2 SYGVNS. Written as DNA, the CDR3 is TGTGCCAGCAGGCAAAGAGAGACCCAGTACTTC. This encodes CASRQRETQYF.

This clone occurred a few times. The CDR3 loop reads CASSPSGGSGANVLTF. In DNA, the CDR3 is TGTGCCAGCAGTCCCTCTGGAGGCTCTGGGGCCAACGTCCTGACTTTC. This chain uses TRBV2 with TRBJ2-6; possibly TRBD2 for D (5 bases). Between the trimmed V and J ends, which lost 5 bases and 0 bases, there was a span of 11 bases. The CDR3 runs to 16 residues. CDR1 is SNHLY and CDR2 is FYNNEI in the germline V gene.

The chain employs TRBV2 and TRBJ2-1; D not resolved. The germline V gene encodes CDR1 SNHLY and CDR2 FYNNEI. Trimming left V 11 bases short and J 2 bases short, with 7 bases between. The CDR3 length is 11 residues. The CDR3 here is CAGGAYNEQFF. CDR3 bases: TGTGCCGGCGGAGCCTACAATGAGCAGTTCTTC.